This TCR beta chain was observed in a study of T cell changes during pregnancy in multiple sclerosis. Clones were read by immunoSEQ multiplex PCR, and TCRdb kept only the in-frame ones, dropping some. The sample holds 30,000 to 45,000 clones, 91% seen once. CDR3 length equals 15 residues. Germline V CDR1 and CDR2: SGHTS, YDEGEE. The junction had 7 bases not matched to a gene; V was cut back by 2 bases and J by 8 bases. The TCR sequence derives from a female donor with multiple sclerosis, enrolled in a pregnancy study. The material sequenced was CD8+ T cells from peripheral blood mononuclear cells, taken in the second trimester of pregnancy. The rearrangement joins TRBV5-8 to TRBJ2-1, with 10 bases lining up with TRBD2. In DNA, the CDR3 is TGTGCCAGCAGCTTCGGGCTAGCGGGAGTCGATGAGCAGTTCTTC. This gives the protein CASSFGLAGVDEQFF.